These 27 T cell receptor beta chains were sequenced from one sample in a study of regulatory T cells in long-lasting Graves disease. Indicated time point: persistent/refractory GD, antithyroid drugs over 5 years with positive TRAb. RNA from PBMCs was the source of the TCR library. Relying on iRepertoire HTBI primers and Arm-PCR of CDR3 regions, the team built TCR beta libraries. TCRdb independently ran MiXCR on the multiplex PCR reads; one entry per CDR3 protein. The table shows 450,000 or so distinct CDR3 sequences, with about 20% occurring only once. This specimen consisted of peripheral blood mononuclear cells (PBMCs), obtained when the disease was refractory, from a patient treated with antithyroid drugs. Receptor source: a female donor with Graves disease.

This clonotype has just one count. V is TRBV15 and J is TRBJ2-7; D assignment may be TRBD1 or TRBD2 (6 bases each). Deletions cut 0 bases from V and 7 bases from J, with 16 bases between. Germline V gene sequence: CDR1 LNHNV, CDR2 YYDKDF (reference sequence). The CDR3 runs 15 residues. The CDR3 DNA is TGTGCCACCAGCAGAGATCGGGGGACAATCTTAGAGCAGTACTTC. Encoded protein: CATSRDRGTILEQYF.

The chain recombines TRBV20-1 with TRBJ1-5, with D possibly being TRBD1 (6 bases). Germline CDR1 reads DFQATT; CDR2 reads SNEGSKA (reference sequence). The CDR3 loop spans 14 amino acids. With 1 base removed from V and 1 base from J, the gap between germline ends came to 8 bases. Here the CDR3 DNA reads TGCAGTGCTAGAGTTACAGGGAGCAATCAGCCCCAGCATTTT. It translates to CSARVTGSNQPQHF.

This rearrangement joins TRBV28 to TRBJ2-5; 8 nucleotides match TRBD1. Germline CDR1 MDHEN, CDR2 SYDVKM. The CDR3 runs to 14 residues. V was clipped by 0 bases and J by 7 bases; unmatched bases: 4. CDR3 in amino acids: CASSLWGQDGTQYF. CDR3 DNA: TGTGCCAGCAGTTTATGGGGACAGGATGGGACCCAGTACTTC.

The table lists this clonotype with many counts. V and J are TRBV28 and TRBJ1-2, with D maybe TRBD1 (5 bases). Germline loops: CDR1 MDHEN, CDR2 SYDVKM. V was trimmed by 4 bases and J by 4 bases, leaving 16 bases between them. CDR3 length: 15 amino acids. The DNA of the CDR3 is TGTGCCAGCAGTTCTCCCGGGGACGAAGTCTATGGCTACACCTTC. Its protein is CASSSPGDEVYGYTF.

This clonotype was seen a single time. The rearrangement links TRBV14 to TRBJ2-2, with TRBD2 matching over 8 bases. Germline V gives CDR1 SGHDN, CDR2 FVKESK. With V trimmed by 4 bases and J by 1 base, 5 bases remained unmatched. The CDR3 is made up of 16 amino acids. The CDR3 sequence: CASSPKGLENTGELFF. The CDR3 region has the DNA TGTGCCAGCAGCCCTAAGGGACTAGAGAACACCGGGGAGCTGTTTTTT.

This clonotype was counted at least ten times. The genes are TRBV28 and TRBJ1-5; possibly TRBD1 for D (6 bases). The CDR3 sequence is 14 residues long. The V gene's germline CDR1 is MDHEN and CDR2 SYDVKM. Trimming took 6 bases from V and 6 from J, leaving 15 bases between them. The CDR3 DNA sequence: TGTGCCAGCAGCCCCGTGGGGGGCGGTCAGCCCCAGCATTTT. Amino acids: CASSPVGGGQPQHF.

This clonotype was recorded a few times. The chain uses TRBV20-1 and TRBJ2-7; 8 bases are shared with TRBD2. The CDR3 totals 12 residues. Per germline, CDR1 DFQATT and CDR2 SNEGSKA (reference sequence). The junction had 2 bases not matched to a gene; V was cut back by 1 base and J by 6 bases. The CDR3 region is CSARATSGEQYF. CDR3 nucleotides: TGCAGTGCTAGAGCTACTAGCGGCGAGCAGTACTTC.

This clonotype was counted many times. The V and J genes are TRBV29-1 and TRBJ2-7; 9 nucleotides match TRBD1. J gave up 9 bases and V 3 bases, and 9 bases lay outside the gene matches. CDR1 and CDR2 (germline): SQVTM, ANQGSEA. The CDR3 is made up of 13 amino acids. The CDR3 region is CSVDQGQGKRQYF. The CDR3 coding sequence is TGCAGCGTTGACCAGGGACAGGGAAAGCGGCAGTACTTC.

The gene calls are TRBV25-1 and TRBJ1-1; D is uncertain. V lost 1 base to trimming and J lost 2 bases, with 8 bases between them. CDR3 length: 14 residues. CDR1 and CDR2 from the germline V gene are MGHDK and SYGVNS. In DNA form, the CDR3 reads TGTGCCAGCAGTGAATCAGCAGATAACACTGAAGCTTTCTTT. Translation: CASSESADNTEAFF.

This clonotype was counted at least ten times. The rearrangement joins TRBV24-1 to TRBJ2-5; TRBD2 matches 14 bases. CDR3 length equals 20 residues. V lost 4 bases, J lost 0 bases, and 12 bases stayed unmatched. Germline CDR1 KGHDR, CDR2 SFDVKD. CDR3 nucleotide sequence: TGTGCCACCAGTGACCGTTACACCGGGACTAGCGGGGGCAACCAAGAGACCCAGTACTTC. Its protein is CATSDRYTGTSGGNQETQYF.

This clonotype has just a few counts. This sequence may be a read error, since a much larger clone differs from it by one base. This CDR3 reads CAGSLGVYNEQFF. CDR3 nucleotide sequence: TGTGCCGGCAGTTTGGGGGTTTACAATGAGCAGTTCTTC. The chain recombines TRBV12-3 or TRBV12-4 with TRBJ2-1; D tentatively fits TRBD1 or TRBD2 (5 bases each). The CDR3 has 13 amino acids.

This clonotype was recorded at least ten times. The chain combines TRBV28 with TRBJ2-2; D is uncertain. Germline CDR1 reads MDHEN; CDR2 reads SYDVKM. Trimming shortened V by 6 bases and J by 4 bases, and 15 bases separated the two germline ends. The CDR3 length is 15 residues. In DNA, the CDR3 is TGTGCCAGCAGATTAGGTCTAGTCGGCACCGGGGAGCTGTTTTTT. Translating gives CASRLGLVGTGELFF.

The chain links TRBV12-3 or TRBV12-4 to TRBJ2-3; D might be TRBD2 (6 bases). The CDR3 covers 16 residues. V lost 3 bases to trimming and J lost 2 bases, with 15 bases between them. The CDR3 DNA reads as TGTGCCAGCAGTTTTTCCCACGGGAGAGACACAGATACGCAGTATTTT. It translates to CASSFSHGRDTDTQYF.

Concerning this clonotype itself: A much bigger clone sits one base away, suggesting this may be a read error. The chain joins TRBV7-9 to TRBJ1-1; 7 positions match TRBD1. Germline CDR1 reads SEHNR; CDR2 reads FQNEAQ (reference sequence). V gave up 6 bases and J gave up 5 bases; unmatched junction bases: 9. The CDR3 covers 14 residues. In nucleotides, the CDR3 is TGTGCCAGCAGAGCCGGGGCAGGGGGTACTGAAGCTTTCTTT. Translated, it gives CASRAGAGGTEAFF. Variable domain in full (rest from reference TRBV7-9 and TRBJ1-1): DTGVSQNPRHKITKRGQNVTFRCDPISEHNRLYWYRQTLGQGPEFLTYFQNEAQLEKSRLLSDRFSAERPKGSFSTLEIQRTEQGDSAMYLCASRAGAGGTEAFFGQGTRLTVV.

This chain connects TRBV9 to TRBJ2-2; 8 bases fit TRBD2. CDR1 SGDLS and CDR2 YYNGEE come from the germline V gene. The CDR3 has 15 amino acids. V lost 3 bases, J lost 2 bases, and 3 bases stayed unmatched. In nucleotides, the CDR3 is TGTGCCAGCAGCGATAGCGGGGTTAACACCGGGGAGCTGTTTTTT. Protein: CASSDSGVNTGELFF.

This clonotype has more than one count but fewer than ten. V gene TRBV4-1 combines with J gene TRBJ1-2; D possibly corresponds to TRBD1 (6 bases). V was trimmed by 1 base and J by 4 bases, leaving 10 bases between them. The CDR3 covers 14 residues. Germline V gene lookup returns CDR1 MGHRA and CDR2 YSYEKL. DNA for the CDR3: TGCGCCAGCAGCCAAGTCGGACAGTTCTATGGCTACACCTTC. It is translated as CASSQVGQFYGYTF.

This clonotype came up many times. The chain is built from TRBV6-5 and TRBJ1-2; tentatively, D is TRBD1 (6 bases). Trimming pared 4 bases from V and 4 bases from J, leaving 19 bases between. CDR1 MNHEY and CDR2 SVGAGI come from the germline V gene. The length of the CDR3 is 16 residues. Here the CDR3 DNA reads TGTGCCAGCAGTTCCGACGCGTGGGGGCGCGTCTATGGCTACACCTTC. Amino acid sequence: CASSSDAWGRVYGYTF.

This clonotype appeared a few times. The V and J genes are TRBV2 and TRBJ1-1, with D perhaps TRBD1 (5 bases). Germline CDR1 reads SNHLY; CDR2 reads FYNNEI. The CDR3 has 14 residues. V was trimmed by 6 bases and J by 4 bases, leaving 15 bases between them. The CDR3 DNA reads TGTGCCAGCAGGGGTGGGGCTCAATCCACTGAAGCTTTCTTT. Translating it yields CASRGGAQSTEAFF.

This clonotype was seen a handful of times. This chain uses TRBV9 with TRBJ1-5; 7 nucleotides align to TRBD1. The CDR3 is 16 amino acids. Germline trimming cut 3 bases from V and 2 bases from J; bases unmatched to any gene: 8. Germline V gives CDR1 SGDLS, CDR2 YYNGEE. The CDR3 region is CASSEGSGTGNQPQHF. The CDR3 DNA sequence: TGTGCCAGCAGCGAGGGATCCGGGACAGGCAATCAGCCCCAGCATTTT.

This clonotype occurred many times. The chain is built from TRBV30 and TRBJ1-1; D is ambiguous. Germline CDR1 is GTSNPN and CDR2 is SVGIG (reference sequence). This CDR3 comprises 13 residues. Trimming stripped 0 bases from V and 1 base from J, with 6 bases between. In DNA, the CDR3 is TGTGCCTGGAGTGTAACAGCGAACACTGAAGCTTTCTTT. Its translation is CAWSVTANTEAFF.

This sequence joins TRBV12-3 or TRBV12-4 and TRBJ2-3; 13 nucleotides line up with TRBD2. The ends lost 5 bases at V and 8 bases at J; junction bases unmatched: 7. CDR3 length: 15 residues. The CDR3 sequence: CASSQGTSGMGTQYF. CDR3 DNA: TGTGCCAGCAGTCAAGGGACTAGCGGGATGGGTACGCAGTATTTT.

This clonotype was detected only a few times. The gene calls are TRBV5-1 and TRBJ1-1; D not certain. V lost 1 base, J lost 6 bases, and 10 bases lay in between. From germline, CDR1 is SGHRS and CDR2 YFSETQ. This CDR3 is 13 amino acids long. CDR3 nucleotide sequence: TGCGCCAGCAGCTTGAATGACGGGGCTGAAGCTTTCTTT. Translation: CASSLNDGAEAFF.

This clonotype has just a few counts. The chain links TRBV19 to TRBJ1-4; the D gene is possibly TRBD1 (5 bases). Trimming took 1 base from V and 3 from J, leaving 9 bases between them. The CDR3 sequence is 15 residues long. Germline lookup yields CDR1 LNHDA and CDR2 SQIVND (reference sequence). CDR3 in amino acids: CASSIAGQPNEKLFF. CDR3 coding DNA: TGTGCCAGTAGTATAGCTGGACAACCTAATGAAAAACTGTTTTTT. Full variable domain (remainder filled in from reference TRBV19 and TRBJ1-4): DGGITQSPKYLFRKEGQNVTLSCEQNLNHDAMYWYRQDPGQGLRLIYYSQIVNDFQKGDIAEGYSVSREKKESFPLTVTSAQKNPTAFYLCASSIAGQPNEKLFFGSGTQLSVL.

The rearrangement links TRBV7-3 to TRBJ1-1, with 11 bases matching TRBD1. CDR3 length: 17 residues. V shed 5 bases and J 1 base; nucleotides not matched to a gene: 9. Germline CDR1 SGHTA, CDR2 FQGTGA. CDR3 DNA: TGTGCCAGCAGCGTCGGGACAGGGGGACTTGGGAACACTGAAGCTTTCTTT. Its protein is CASSVGTGGLGNTEAFF. Based on the CDR3 plus reference TRBV7-3 and TRBJ1-1, the full variable domain is GAGVSQTPSNKVTEKGKYVELRCDPISGHTALYWYRQSLGQGPEFLIYFQGTGAADDSGLPNDRFFAVRPEGSVSTLKIQRTERGDSAVYLCASSVGTGGLGNTEAFFGQGTRLTVV.

This clonotype was counted at least ten times. The chain is built from TRBV7-2 and TRBJ2-7; 11 bases align to TRBD2. J lost 3 bases, V lost 3 bases, and 1 base had no gene match. The germline V gene has CDR1 SGHTA and CDR2 FQGNSA. The CDR3 is 14 amino acids. CDR3 in DNA: TGTGCCAGCAGCTTCGGGACTAGCGGCTACGAGCAGTACTTC. This gives the protein CASSFGTSGYEQYF.

This clonotype has at least ten counts. This chain links TRBV6-1 with TRBJ1-1, with 8 bases fitting TRBD1. The V and J ends lost 2 bases and 3 bases, in that order; junction bases with no gene match: 2. CDR3 size: 14 residues. Germline CDR1 and CDR2: MNHNS and SASEGT. In DNA form, the CDR3 reads TGTGCCAGCAGTGAACCAGGGGGCCACACTGAAGCTTTCTTT. Translating gives CASSEPGGHTEAFF.

The table lists this clonotype with many counts. V usage is TRBV12-3 or TRBV12-4 and J usage is TRBJ1-1; D might be TRBD1 (5 bases). V shed 6 bases and J shed 0 bases, with 14 bases lying between them. This CDR3 contains 15 residues. CDR3 DNA sequence: TGTGCCAGCAGGCCACAAGGGGCCATGAACACTGAAGCTTTCTTT. Its protein product is CASRPQGAMNTEAFF.